The 15 T cell receptor beta chains below all came from one sample that was sequenced in a study of cytomegalovirus exposure and HLA in healthy donors. 13 Jbeta primers and 60 Vbeta primers were used for the PCR. Generated by immunoSEQ multiplex PCR, the TCRdb table keeps only in-frame clones and is missing some. In the table there are about 140,000 clones, roughly 85% of which are singletons. The sample was PBMCs. Receptors originate from a man in his forties in good health and CMV-seropositive.

As concerns this clone: At one boundary the junction diverges from the germline segment, which might be a read error. The chain employs TRBV7-9 and TRBJ1-2, with 10 bases matching TRBD1. Germline CDR1 reads SEHNR; CDR2 reads FQNEAQ (reference sequence). This CDR3 spans 11 amino acids. CDR3 sequence (DNA): TGTGCCAGCAGCTTGGGACAGGGGTATGACTTC. Amino acids: CASSLGQGYDF.

The chain joins TRBV7-3 to TRBJ2-7, with 7 bases that match TRBD1. Germline values: CDR1 SGHTA, CDR2 FQGTGA. This CDR3 has 13 amino acids. Germline trimming cut 5 bases from V and 6 bases from J; bases unmatched to any gene: 7. CDR3 loop: CASSLRQGREQYF. CDR3 nucleotide sequence: TGTGCCAGCAGCCTCAGACAGGGCCGCGAGCAGTACTTC.

This chain uses TRBV30 with TRBJ1-1; D may be TRBD1 (5 bases). This CDR3 spans 13 amino acids. Trimming cost V 3 bases and J 7 bases, with 15 bases left between them. CDR1 is GTSNPN and CDR2 is SVGIG in the germline V gene (reference sequence). The CDR3 protein is CAWRTGGWDEAFF. The CDR3, as DNA: TGTGCCTGGAGGACCGGGGGATGGGATGAAGCTTTCTTT.

This clone was observed a single time. This chain joins TRBV2 and TRBJ1-3; the D gene is possibly TRBD1 (6 bases). CDR1 and CDR2 from the germline V gene are SNHLY and FYNNEI. V gave up 4 bases and J gave up 1 base, with 14 bases separating them. The CDR3 has 16 residues. CDR3 coding DNA: TGTGCCAGCAGTGTCCGGGGCAGGGGATCTGGAAACACCATATATTTT. Translation gives CASSVRGRGSGNTIYF.

V is TRBV19 and J is TRBJ1-1; D unresolved. V lost 3 bases to trimming and J lost 5 bases, with 13 bases between them. The length of the CDR3 is 14 residues. Germline CDR1 reads LNHDA; CDR2 reads SQIVND (reference sequence). The CDR3 loop reads CASSMEGLGTEAFF. Here the CDR3 DNA reads TGTGCCAGTAGTATGGAGGGTCTCGGAACTGAAGCTTTCTTT.

The CDR3 DNA reads as TGTGCCAGCAGCTTAGACAGGAACACTGAAGCTTTCTTT. This translates into CASSLDRNTEAFF. The rearrangement joins TRBV7-8 to TRBJ1-1, with unresolved D. The germline V gene encodes CDR1 SGHVS and CDR2 FQNEAQ. This CDR3 region has 13 residues. V was shortened by 1 base and J by 1 base, with 4 bases between the two germline ends.

The genes are TRBV6-1 and TRBJ1-2; a weak D match, TRBD1 (5 bases). Trimming shortened V by 7 bases and J by 2 bases, and 11 bases separated the two germline ends. The V gene's germline CDR1 is MNHNS and CDR2 SASEGT. This CDR3 spans 13 amino acids. The CDR3 loop reads CASMDTVNYGYTF. CDR3 sequence (DNA): TGTGCCAGCATGGACACCGTAAACTATGGCTACACCTTC.

The chain recombines TRBV6-4 with TRBJ1-4; the match to TRBD1 covers 9 bases. Germline V gene data show CDR1 as MRHNA and CDR2 as SNTAGT. The CDR3 is 14 residues long. The V gene end was trimmed by 5 bases and the J gene end by 8 bases; junction bases not matched to a gene: 6. CDR3 DNA sequence: TGTGCCAGCAGTTTACAGGGGGCAAGGGAAAAACTGTTTTTT. Translating it yields CASSLQGAREKLFF.

Of note for this clone: The germline gene is not matched at one end of the junction; a read error may be the cause. The chain couples TRBV10-3 to TRBJ1-1; the D is unclear. The germline CDR1 and CDR2 sequences are ENHRY and SYGVKD. The CDR3 spans 14 residues. DNA of the CDR3: TGTGCCATTAGTGACATGGGAGGGCACACTGAAGCTTTCTTT. Its translation: CAISDMGGHTEAFF.

CDR3 nucleotide sequence: TGTGCCAGCAGCGTAGCCCCAGTCTCTAGCTCCTACGAGCAGTACTTC. It specifies CASSVAPVSSSYEQYF. This chain joins TRBV9 and TRBJ2-7; D remains unclear. The CDR3 is made up of 16 amino acids. Trimming shortened V by 0 bases and J by 0 bases, and 13 bases separated the two germline ends. In germline, CDR1 is SGDLS, CDR2 YYNGEE.

The chain links TRBV10-3 to TRBJ2-3; 9 nucleotides match TRBD2. The junction had 4 bases not matched to a gene; V was cut back by 3 bases and J by 3 bases. The CDR3 runs to 15 residues. Germline V gene data show CDR1 as ENHRY and CDR2 as SYGVKD. The CDR3 region has the DNA TGTGCCATCAGTGAAGGGCGGGAGGGTACAGATACGCAGTATTTT. As protein: CAISEGREGTDTQYF.

The rearrangement joins TRBV5-1 to TRBJ2-1; D is possibly TRBD1 (6 bases). V was cut by 0 bases and J by 4 bases, with 11 bases left in between. The CDR3 length is 15 residues. The V gene's germline CDR1 is SGHRS and CDR2 YFSETQ. The CDR3 here is CASSLGTVTYNEQFF. The CDR3 DNA follows: TGCGCCAGCAGCTTGGGGACAGTAACTTACAATGAGCAGTTCTTC.

In DNA, the CDR3 is TGTGCCAGCAGCCAAGGCCTGGGGAGAGGGAACATTCAGTACTTC. Protein product: CASSQGLGRGNIQYF. V usage is TRBV4-2 and J usage is TRBJ2-4; TRBD2 might be the D (5 bases). The CDR3 spans 15 residues. Trimming pared 1 base from V and 7 bases from J, leaving 14 bases between. Germline V gene data show CDR1 as LGHNA and CDR2 as YNFKEQ.

The rearrangement joins TRBV15 to TRBJ2-5, with 7 bases lining up with TRBD1. The V and J ends lost 1 base and 12 bases, in that order; junction bases with no gene match: 14. The CDR3 runs 15 residues. From germline, CDR1 is LNHNV and CDR2 YYDKDF (reference sequence). The CDR3 protein is CATSRGGEGAPSKYF. CDR3 bases: TGTGCCACCAGCAGAGGGGGCGAGGGGGCGCCTAGCAAGTACTTC.

V is TRBV28 and J is TRBJ2-7; a weak D match, TRBD1 (6 bases). The CDR3 runs 14 residues. Germline V lookup: CDR1 MDHEN, CDR2 SYDVKM. With 6 bases removed from V and 5 bases from J, the gap between germline ends came to 17 bases. CDR3 in DNA: TGTGCCAGCAGGACCTCACAGGGTCCCCACGAGCAGTACTTC. Translated, it gives CASRTSQGPHEQYF.